One and the same sample provided the 17 T cell receptor beta chains below, sequenced in a study of cytomegalovirus exposure and HLA in healthy donors. In the PCR, 60 Vbeta and 13 Jbeta primers were used. TCRdb keeps only in-frame clones here, not all; method: immunoSEQ multiplex PCR. The sample consists of tens of thousands of clones, roughly 80% of them appearing once. The sample consisted of PBMCs. The receptors here all came from a woman aged 25 to 39 in good health and CMV-seronegative.

This sequence joins TRBV9 and TRBJ1-2; TRBD1 matches 8 bases. Germline CDR1 reads SGDLS; CDR2 reads YYNGEE. The CDR3 has 14 residues. The trim removed 0 bases at V and 4 bases at J, leaving 2 bases unmatched. The CDR3, as DNA: TGTGCCAGCAGCGTAGGGACAGGGTTCTATGGCTACACCTTC. Translating gives CASSVGTGFYGYTF.

The chain employs TRBV18 and TRBJ2-7; possible D gene TRBD1, 5 bases. In germline, CDR1 is KGHSH, CDR2 LQKENI. The CDR3 sequence is 14 residues long. The ends were cut back, 1 base at V and 5 bases at J, with 12 bases in the middle. The CDR3 nucleotides read TGTGCCAGCTCACCACAGGGGCCTTGGGACGAGCAGTACTTC. Encoded protein: CASSPQGPWDEQYF.

The chain has TRBV7-9 and TRBJ1-1; D gene ambiguous. From germline, CDR1 is SEHNR and CDR2 FQNEAQ (reference sequence). This CDR3 spans 15 amino acids. V dropped 4 bases and J dropped 3 bases, with 15 bases sitting between them. The chain's CDR3 is CASSSLGDWDTEAFF. In nucleotides, the CDR3 is TGTGCCAGCAGCTCGCTGGGAGATTGGGACACTGAAGCTTTCTTT.

Note on this clone: At one end the junction does not follow the germline gene, possibly because of a read error. The chain combines TRBV7-9 with TRBJ1-2, with 7 positions matching TRBD1. This CDR3 contains 14 residues. CDR1 is SEHNR and CDR2 is FQNEAQ in the germline V gene (reference sequence). CDR3 residues: CAGSLMNRGGGYTF. CDR3 coding DNA: TGTGCCGGCAGCTTAATGAACAGGGGAGGCGGCTACACCTTC.

The chain combines TRBV4-1 with TRBJ1-5; 9 bases are a match to TRBD1. Looked up from germline, CDR1 is MGHRA and CDR2 is YSYEKL. The V gene end was trimmed by 8 bases and the J gene end by 4 bases; junction bases not matched to a gene: 9. The CDR3 runs to 15 residues. This chain's CDR3 is CASGSTGGQNQPQHF. For the CDR3, the DNA is TGCGCCAGCGGGAGTACAGGGGGCCAAAATCAGCCCCAGCATTTT.

This chain uses TRBV5-1 with TRBJ1-5; 9 nucleotides line up with TRBD1. V shed 4 bases and J 7 bases; nucleotides not matched to a gene: 12. The germline gives CDR1 SGHRS, CDR2 YFSETQ. The CDR3 spans 16 residues. The CDR3 spells CASSILRDRVYQPQHF. The CDR3 DNA sequence: TGCGCCAGCAGCATACTCCGGGACAGGGTGTACCAGCCCCAGCATTTT.

The chain combines TRBV9 with TRBJ1-5; D is perhaps TRBD1 (6 bases). V was clipped by 3 bases and J by 5 bases, with 12 bases between them. CDR1 is SGDLS and CDR2 is YYNGEE in the germline V gene. This CDR3 has 14 residues. CDR3 sequence: CASSDSQGHQPQHF. CDR3 in DNA: TGTGCCAGCAGCGATTCACAGGGTCATCAGCCCCAGCATTTT.

This chain links TRBV18 with TRBJ2-6; TRBD1 might be the D (6 bases). The germline V gene encodes CDR1 KGHSH and CDR2 LQKENI. The CDR3 is 14 amino acids. With 2 bases removed from V and 10 bases from J, the gap between germline ends came to 12 bases. CDR3 coding DNA: TGTGCCAGCTCACCAACTCAAGGGGGTAACGTCCTGACTTTC. Protein sequence: CASSPTQGGNVLTF.

This chain uses TRBV10-1 with TRBJ2-2; the D gene is possibly TRBD1 (6 bases). Germline V gene sequence: CDR1 WNHNN, CDR2 SYGVQD (reference sequence). V dropped 6 bases and J dropped 6 bases, with 11 bases sitting between them. The CDR3 consists of 13 residues. Here the CDR3 reads CASRENRAGELFF. The CDR3 DNA reads TGCGCCAGCAGAGAAAACAGGGCCGGGGAGCTGTTTTTT.

The chain employs TRBV6-6 and TRBJ1-5, with 10 nucleotides matching TRBD1. The length of the CDR3 is 15 residues. The ends lost 8 bases at V and 6 bases at J; junction bases unmatched: 10. Per germline, CDR1 MNHNY and CDR2 SVGAGI (reference sequence). The CDR3 region has the DNA TGTGCCAGCTCGAAGACAGGGGGCGATGGTCAGCCCCAGCATTTT. Its translation is CASSKTGGDGQPQHF.

This chain joins TRBV6-4 and TRBJ2-2; D possibly corresponds to TRBD1 (5 bases). The CDR3 totals 16 residues. Germline CDR1 and CDR2: MRHNA and SNTAGT. Trimming cost V 0 bases and J 6 bases, with 14 bases left between them. The CDR3 sequence: CASSDSYGATAGELFF. CDR3 DNA sequence: TGTGCCAGCAGTGACTCCTATGGGGCTACGGCCGGGGAGCTGTTTTTT.

This chain uses TRBV10-3 with TRBJ1-1, with TRBD1 matching 9 bases. Unmatched junction bases numbered 3, after V lost 0 bases and J lost 4 bases. Germline CDR1 is ENHRY and CDR2 is SYGVKD. The CDR3 runs to 15 residues. DNA for the CDR3: TGTGCCATCAGTGAGTCGACGGACAGGGGCACTGAAGCTTTCTTT. It yields the protein CAISESTDRGTEAFF.

The rearrangement uses TRBV5-6 and TRBJ1-3; D unresolved. Germline V gives CDR1 SGHDT, CDR2 YYEEEE. The CDR3 has 14 residues. V lost 3 bases, J lost 2 bases, and 9 bases lay in between. Here the CDR3 DNA reads TGTGCCAGCAGCTCGGGAGGCACTGGAAACACCATATATTTT. Translated, it gives CASSSGGTGNTIYF.

V usage is TRBV19 and J usage is TRBJ2-7, with TRBD2 identical over 11 bases. The CDR3 runs to 15 residues. The trim removed 6 bases at V and 1 base at J, leaving 5 bases unmatched. From germline, CDR1 is LNHDA and CDR2 SQIVND (reference sequence). The CDR3 loop is CASSGSSGGSYEQYF. The CDR3 region has the DNA TGTGCCAGTAGCGGATCTAGCGGGGGGTCCTACGAGCAGTACTTC.

This clone was recorded only once. The chain employs TRBV6-5 and TRBJ1-2; TRBD1 aligns across 7 bases. Unmatched junction bases numbered 9, after V lost 4 bases and J lost 4 bases. Germline CDR1 MNHEY, CDR2 SVGAGI. CDR3 length equals 15 residues. CDR3 DNA: TGTGCCAGCAGTTCCCAGGGGGTTGTGACCTATGGCTACACCTTC. Translated, it gives CASSSQGVVTYGYTF.

This clone is a singleton in its sample. CDR3 in DNA: TGTGCCAGCAGCTTTCTTCAGGTTGATGGCTACACCTTC. It encodes CASSFLQVDGYTF. The rearrangement joins TRBV7-9 to TRBJ1-2; no firm D call. Per the germline V gene, CDR1 is SEHNR and CDR2 is FQNEAQ (reference sequence). The CDR3 runs 13 residues. The V end lost 3 bases, the J end lost 6 bases, and 11 bases lay between the germline ends.

V and J are TRBV30 and TRBJ1-1; D not resolved. The V and J ends lost 5 bases and 4 bases respectively, with 17 bases between them. Germline CDR1 is GTSNPN and CDR2 is SVGIG (reference sequence). The CDR3 has 14 amino acids. The CDR3 loop reads CAWGFLGTGTEAFF. In nucleotides, the CDR3 is TGTGCCTGGGGGTTCTTAGGTACGGGCACTGAAGCTTTCTTT.